This T cell receptor (beta chain) stems from a study of T-cell memory formation after mild COVID-19. Sample barcodes and UMIs were carried by the TCR alpha and TCR beta cDNA libraries that 5'RACE generated with constant-segment primers. TCRdb reprocessed the 5' RACE reads with MiXCR, giving one entry per CDR3 protein. The table lists 100,000 or so distinct CDR3 sequences, roughly 10% of them singletons. There are 14 residues in the CDR3. Germline V gene data show CDR1 as MGHRA and CDR2 as YSYEKL. V lost 4 bases and J lost 4, with 13 bases in between. Study results and caveats: The finding that pre-infection memory included some responding clones suggested that cross-reactive memory joined. Confirmation was lacking for SARS-CoV-2 specificity of second-wave clones that peaked on day 37.

As to this clonotype: Its antigen is unknown.

This chain joins TRBV4-1 and TRBJ1-1, with D maybe TRBD1 (5 bases). The sequencing sample was made of PBMCs or a T cell subset sorted from them (not recorded which). The source is a man younger than 35 who had mild COVID-19 (a few samples of this study predate the infection). Cell type and time point are not known. The CDR3 bases are TGCGCCAGCAGCCGTCCCGGGGGGGGCACTGAAGCTTTCTTT. Residues: CASSRPGGGTEAFF.